This T cell receptor (beta chain) stems from a study of human T cells and chemical hapten exposure (dated by TCRdb to the early 2020s). Some background on the complete study: Libraries were combined into a pool for sequencing, and differences in TCR yield between samples came mainly from small differences in library volumes within the pool. This study followed changes in the peripheral blood TCR repertoire in vivo during primary and secondary sensitization of alopecia patients to the hapten diphenylcyclopropenone (DPC). Both TCR alpha and TCR beta chains were sequenced from each blood RNA sample.

V is cut by 2 bases and J by 6 bases, and the space between the germline ends is 11 bases. CDR1 SGHNT and CDR2 YYREEE were looked up in the germline V gene (reference sequence). The CDR3, from cysteine to phenylalanine, totals 13 residues. Left in the record is the CDR3 DNA by itself, 39 bases read in frame from the first base. Regarding this clonotype: The specificity of this receptor is unknown. No clone much larger than this one lies a single base away; base qualities are absent.

The library was produced with 5' RACE. Sequencer: Illumina MiSeq. During library preparation, unique molecular identifiers were attached to individual cDNA molecules so that TCRs could be counted quantitatively and reproducibly. For the original study's pipeline: Samples had a median of roughly 98,000 TCRs, with a range from roughly 23,224 to 700,000. V, J and CDR3 annotation of the TCR reads was carried out using the Decombinator software suite. For PS versus PT1 abundance plots, all samples were subsampled to the same number of TCRs (28,000). TCRs were defined as expanded if absent before sensitization and observed at least eight times at the 2-week time point. TCRdb handled the public reads itself, with Q25 trimming in fastp and clone calling in MiXCR, and kept productive beta chains. A single entry per CDR3 protein holds the most common genes and DNA from its merged rows. What appears here as the V and J calls and clone size reflects TCRdb's work, not the paper's. For this sample there are fewer than 150,000 distinct CDR3 sequences; more than 15% appear just once. Jointly, the top ten make up approximately 2.6% of the sample.

What the study reported, not specific to this receptor: Repeated subsampling changed both the strength of the expansion versus patch-test correlation and the threshold at which that correlation became significant. DPC sensitization did not change the number of TCRs with a frequency above 1 in 1000, and there was no evidence of changes in global repertoire structure.

Total RNA was isolated from unfractionated whole blood collected in Tempus Blood RNA tubes. As TCR sequencing controls, several healthy volunteers were used, with blood taken at day 0, 2 weeks and 6 weeks. This clonotype originated in a human donor in good health. Here the chain combines TRBV5-4 and TRBJ1-2; no D gene call is confident. The DNA sequence is TGTGCCAGCAGCTTTTTCTTTTCGAATGGCTACACCTTC. This encodes CASSFFFSNGYTF.